This TCR beta chain was found in a study of cytomegalovirus exposure and HLA in healthy donors. Notes on the study in general: The listing of 150 to 200 TCR beta chains classed them as cytomegalovirus-associated. Within the approximately 130 validation repertoires, first-cohort TCR clusters tended to co-occur, according to a later analysis.

Sequencing used immunoSEQ multiplex PCR; TCRdb keeps in-frame clones, though not all of them. The sample gives about 310,000 clones, 88% of which show up once; around 0.88% is in the top ten. As for this clone: Its antigen is unidentified.

The validation cohort, a group of around 120 subjects, included the donors and was separate from the roughly 620-subject first cohort. V lost 1 base, J lost 0 bases, and 9 bases stayed unmatched. The V gene's germline CDR1 is LGHNA and CDR2 YSLEER. The CDR3 sequence is 18 residues long. This sequence originates from a man younger than 45 in good health and CMV-seronegative. The chain has TRBV4-3 and TRBJ2-3; 8 nucleotides align to TRBD2. The specimen was PBMCs. Here the CDR3 DNA reads TGCGCCAGCAGCCAAGTCGCTCGGGGGGGCCCTAGCACAGATACGCAGTATTTT. This gives the protein CASSQVARGGPSTDTQYF.